This entry lists 15 T cell receptor beta chains sequenced from one sample in a study of shared clonotypes between healthy human individuals. Data came from immunoSEQ multiplex PCR; TCRdb stores just in-frame clones and leaves some out. This sample yields hundreds of thousands of clones, of which about 70% are seen a single time; under 11% belongs to the top ten. Material for sequencing was memory CD4+ T cells sorted from blood. The subset was: CD45RA-negative fraction. These receptors all come from a man aged 25-45 years in good health.

The chain has TRBV5-6 and TRBJ2-5; possible D gene TRBD2, 5 bases. Trimming removed 4 bases from V and 4 bases from J, with 14 bases in between. CDR1 is SGHDT, CDR2 YYEEEE, per germline. This CDR3 has 14 amino acids. CDR3 in amino acids: CASSPGLYGETQYF. The CDR3 nucleotides read TGTGCCAGCAGCCCTGGACTCTACGGAGAGACCCAGTACTTC.

In its sample, this clone was seen a few times. The J gene is TRBJ1-3, the V gene TRBV2, with a weak D call TRBD1 (6 bases). V was shortened by 7 bases and J by 2 bases, with 15 bases between the two germline ends. The CDR3 contains 15 residues. The germline CDR1 and CDR2 sequences are SNHLY and FYNNEI. The CDR3 protein is CASTYYGQPGNTIYF. Here the CDR3 DNA reads TGTGCCAGCACCTACTATGGACAGCCTGGAAACACCATATATTTT. Looking up the rest from reference TRBV2 and TRBJ1-3 gives the full variable domain: EPEVTQTPSHQVTQMGQEVILRCVPISNHLYFYWYRQILGQKVEFLVSFYNNEISEKSEIFDDQFSVERPDGSNFTLKIRSTKLEDSAMYFCASTYYGQPGNTIYFGEGSWLTVV.

The genes are TRBV9 and TRBJ2-3; D is uncertain. The CDR3 sequence is 14 residues long. Germline CDR1 and CDR2: SGDLS and YYNGEE. Trimming shortened V by 1 base and J by 1 base, and 7 bases separated the two germline ends. CDR3: CASSVSQGTDTQYF. The CDR3 DNA sequence: TGTGCCAGCAGCGTATCCCAGGGCACAGATACGCAGTATTTT.

This chain connects TRBV30 to TRBJ2-7, with D tentatively TRBD1 (6 bases). V lost 2 bases and J 7 bases, leaving 18 bases between the germline ends. The CDR3 is 14 amino acids. The germline V gene encodes CDR1 GTSNPN and CDR2 SVGIG (reference sequence). The CDR3 nucleotides read TGTGCCTGGAGTTTTCGGACAGCCGTTAAGGAGCAGTACTTC. Amino acids: CAWSFRTAVKEQYF. Combining the CDR3 with reference TRBV30 and TRBJ2-7 gives the whole variable domain SQTIHQWPATLVQPVGSPLSLECTVEGTSNPNLYWYRQAAGRGLQLLFYSVGIGQISSEVPQNLSASRPQDRQFILSSKKLLLSDSGFYLCAWSFRTAVKEQYFGPGTRLTVT.

This clone was seen a handful of times. The rearrangement joins TRBV19 to TRBJ2-5; TRBD1 matches at 9 bases. Trimming removed 3 bases from V and 7 bases from J; junction bases left unmatched: 12. Germline-derived CDR1 and CDR2 are LNHDA and SQIVND (reference sequence). This CDR3 region has 16 residues. CDR3 DNA: TGTGCCAGTAGTATTGGAGGGGACAGGGAGATGTTGACCCAGTACTTC. Amino acid sequence: CASSIGGDREMLTQYF.

V usage is TRBV6-1 and J usage is TRBJ2-5; unclear D gene. Trimming shortened V by 1 base and J by 5 bases, and 5 bases separated the two germline ends. CDR1 is MNHNS and CDR2 is SASEGT in the germline V gene. The CDR3 loop spans 12 amino acids. CDR3 in DNA: TGTGCCAGCAGTGAAGAAGGGGAGACCCAGTACTTC. This sequence encodes CASSEEGETQYF.

This sequence joins TRBV7-8 and TRBJ1-5, with unresolved D. CDR1 and CDR2 from the germline V gene are SGHVS and FQNEAQ. Trimming cost V 4 bases and J 4 bases, with 11 bases left between them. This CDR3 region has 14 residues. The CDR3 nucleotides read TGTGCCAGCAGCTCAGGTGGGGTGAATCAGCCCCAGCATTTT. The encoded protein is CASSSGGVNQPQHF.

The rearrangement uses TRBV9 and TRBJ2-3, with 14 positions matching TRBD2. CDR1 and CDR2 from the germline V gene are SGDLS and YYNGEE. This CDR3 contains 19 residues. With V trimmed by 4 bases and J by 2 bases, 12 bases remained unmatched. CDR3 sequence reads: CASSTQTGTSGSLTDTQYF. The CDR3 DNA reads TGTGCCAGCAGCACGCAGACGGGGACTAGCGGGAGCCTCACAGATACGCAGTATTTT. Together with reference TRBV9 and TRBJ2-3, the CDR3 gives the full variable domain: DSGVTQTPKHLITATGQRVTLRCSPRSGDLSVYWYQQSLDQGLQFLIQYYNGEERAKGNILERFSAQQFPDLHSELNLSSLELGDSALYFCASSTQTGTSGSLTDTQYFGPGTRLTVL.

This clone was recorded only once. The rearrangement joins TRBV6-1 to TRBJ1-2; perhaps TRBD1 as D (5 bases). This CDR3 comprises 14 residues. Germline V lookup: CDR1 MNHNS, CDR2 SASEGT. The V end lost 2 bases, the J end lost 4 bases, and 11 bases lay between the germline ends. CDR3 in amino acids: CASSEMSGTYGYTF. The CDR3, as DNA: TGTGCCAGCAGTGAAATGTCAGGGACCTATGGCTACACCTTC.

This rearrangement joins TRBV11-3 to TRBJ2-2, with 7 nucleotides matching TRBD2. The germline CDR1 and CDR2 sequences are SGHNT and YENEEA. The CDR3 has 14 amino acids. With V trimmed by 0 bases and J by 8 bases, 3 bases remained unmatched. As DNA, the CDR3 is TGTGCCAGCAGCTTAGAGGGAGGGCCGGGGGAGCTGTTTTTT. This gives the protein CASSLEGGPGELFF.

This chain links TRBV11-2 with TRBJ2-5; weak D call: TRBD2 (6 bases). Germline assignment: CDR1 SGHAT and CDR2 FQNNGV. The CDR3 covers 14 residues. The germline V and J ends were trimmed by 5 bases and 0 bases, with 10 bases remaining between them. The CDR3 bases are TGTGCCAGCAGCCACGGGGGAAACCAAGAGACCCAGTACTTC. Its translation: CASSHGGNQETQYF.

The rearrangement uses TRBV5-5 and TRBJ2-3, with 7 bases that match TRBD2. Germline V gene data show CDR1 as SGHKS and CDR2 as YYEKEE (reference sequence). Germline trimming cut 2 bases from V and 4 bases from J; bases unmatched to any gene: 10. The CDR3 consists of 16 residues. CDR3 region: CASSFAVAGAPDTQYF. In nucleotides, the CDR3 is TGTGCCAGCAGCTTTGCCGTGGCGGGAGCCCCAGATACGCAGTATTTT.

DNA of the CDR3: TGTGCCAGCAGCTTTCGGGGGAAGGAGCCCCAGCATTTT. This encodes CASSFRGKEPQHF. This chain uses TRBV7-9 with TRBJ1-5; tentatively, D is TRBD1 (5 bases). Trimming shortened V by 3 bases and J by 8 bases, and 11 bases separated the two germline ends. Germline-derived CDR1 and CDR2 are SEHNR and FQNEAQ (reference sequence). The CDR3 sequence is 13 residues long.

The rearrangement links TRBV7-2 to TRBJ1-3, with 7 bases lining up with TRBD1. The V and J ends lost 4 bases and 4 bases, in that order; junction bases with no gene match: 7. The CDR3 runs 15 residues. Per germline, CDR1 SGHTA and CDR2 FQGNSA. The CDR3, as DNA: TGTGCCAGCAGCTACCGGACAGGCGGGGGAAACACCATATATTTT. Protein: CASSYRTGGGNTIYF.

The chain joins TRBV18 to TRBJ2-5; a weak D match, TRBD1 (5 bases). Germline CDR1 is KGHSH and CDR2 is LQKENI. The CDR3 has 16 residues. Trimming took off 2 bases at V and 5 bases at J, with 18 bases between the two ends. The CDR3 region has the DNA TGTGCCAGCTCACCAAGGGGCAGTTTATTGAGGGAGACCCAGTACTTC. It yields the protein CASSPRGSLLRETQYF. Full variable domain (outside the CDR3, taken from reference TRBV18 and TRBJ2-5): NAGVMQNPRHLVRRRGQEARLRCSPMKGHSHVYWYRQLPEEGLKFMVYLQKENIIDESGMPKERFSAEFPKEGPSILRIQQVVRGDSAAYFCASSPRGSLLRETQYFGPGTRLLVL.